These T cell receptor beta chains were read from a single sample in a study of cytotoxic CD8 clonotypes in ibrutinib-treated CLL. Generated by immunoSEQ multiplex PCR, the TCRdb table keeps only in-frame clones and is missing some. Found here are approximately 320,000 clones, roughly 70% of them singletons; the top ten hold roughly 6.3%. This material consisted of PBMCs, taken after 36 months of ibrutinib treatment. The origin of the receptors is a human donor with chronic lymphocytic leukemia. Both conserved end residues are part of each CDR3. D genes are given only for firm matches. The size entry is marked missing in some rows and otherwise reads once, few, many or a size class.

v_call: TRBV2; d_call: .; j_call: TRBJ2-2; clone_size: .; cdr3_nt: TGTGCCAGCAGTGGCTGGTCGAAGAGGGGGAACACCGGGGAGCTGTTTTTT; cdr3_aa: CASSGWSKRGNTGELFF
v_call: TRBV2; d_call: TRBD1; j_call: TRBJ2-3; clone_size: .; cdr3_nt: TGTGCCAGCAGGGAGGACAGGGGGGGAGATACGCAGTATTTT; cdr3_aa: CASREDRGGDTQYF
v_call: TRBV7-3; d_call: .; j_call: TRBJ2-1; clone_size: .; cdr3_nt: TGTGCCAGCAGCTTATTGGGGACCACCTTCAATGAGCAGTTCTTC; cdr3_aa: CASSLLGTTFNEQFF
v_call: TRBV2; d_call: .; j_call: TRBJ2-3; clone_size: .; cdr3_nt: TGTGCCAGCAGTTCCACCAGGGGCCGTAGCACAGATACGCAGTATTTT; cdr3_aa: CASSSTRGRSTDTQYF
v_call: TRBV7-3; d_call: TRBD1; j_call: TRBJ2-7; clone_size: .; cdr3_nt: TGTGCCAGCAGCGAAAAGACAGGGGCTTACTACGAGCAGTACTTC; cdr3_aa: CASSEKTGAYYEQYF
v_call: TRBV18; d_call: TRBD1; j_call: TRBJ2-7; clone_size: .; cdr3_nt: TGTGCCAGCTCAAGCAGGACAGGTACGATTGTTTACGAGCAGTACTTC; cdr3_aa: CASSSRTGTIVYEQYF
v_call: TRBV15; d_call: TRBD1; j_call: TRBJ2-7; clone_size: few; cdr3_nt: TGTGCCAATCACCCCCTTGGACAGGGGGTAGACGAGCAGTACTTC; cdr3_aa: CANHPLGQGVDEQYF
v_call: TRBV12-5; d_call: .; j_call: TRBJ2-7; clone_size: .; cdr3_nt: TGTGCTAGTGGACGAACAGAGTACGAGCAGTACTTC; cdr3_aa: CASGRTEYEQYF
v_call: TRBV5-6; d_call: .; j_call: TRBJ2-7; clone_size: few; cdr3_nt: TGTGCCAGCAGCTTGGGTAGCTCCTACGAGCAGTACTTC; cdr3_aa: CASSLGSSYEQYF
v_call: TRBV6-5; d_call: TRBD1; j_call: TRBJ1-2; clone_size: .; cdr3_nt: TGTGCCAGCAGCAGACAGGGTGCGGACTATGGCTACACCTTC; cdr3_aa: CASSRQGADYGYTF
v_call: TRBV4-1; d_call: .; j_call: TRBJ1-1; clone_size: .; cdr3_nt: TGCGCCAGCAGCCAAGCGTTTAACACTGAAGCTTTCTTT; cdr3_aa: CASSQAFNTEAFF
v_call: TRBV6-5; d_call: .; j_call: TRBJ1-2; clone_size: once; cdr3_nt: TGTGCCAGCAGTTTGGGTCGAGGCTACACCTTC; cdr3_aa: CASSLGRGYTF
v_call: TRBV10-3; d_call: TRBD2; j_call: TRBJ2-1; clone_size: .; cdr3_nt: TGTGCCATCAGACCTAGCGGGGGGTTCAATGAGCAGTTCTTC; cdr3_aa: CAIRPSGGFNEQFF
v_call: TRBV6-5; d_call: TRBD2; j_call: TRBJ2-7; clone_size: .; cdr3_nt: TGTGCCAGCAGTTTCGTTGCGGGAGCTGCTACCTACGAGCAGTACTTC; cdr3_aa: CASSFVAGAATYEQYF
v_call: TRBV7-2; d_call: .; j_call: TRBJ2-2; clone_size: few; cdr3_nt: TGTGCCAGCTACACCGTGTATACCGGGGAGCTGTTTTTT; cdr3_aa: CASYTVYTGELFF
v_call: TRBV19; d_call: .; j_call: TRBJ2-2; clone_size: once; cdr3_nt: TGTGCCAGTAGTATTGGGCGCACCGGGGAGCTGTTTTTT; cdr3_aa: CASSIGRTGELFF
v_call: TRBV29-1; d_call: .; j_call: TRBJ2-2; clone_size: .; cdr3_nt: TGCAGCGTTTCTAGTCGGACAGCCGGGGAGCTGTTTTTT; cdr3_aa: CSVSSRTAGELFF
v_call: TRBV19; d_call: TRBD1; j_call: TRBJ2-7; clone_size: .; cdr3_nt: TGTGCCAGTAGTCCCTGGGGACAGGGGGCCTACGAGCAGTACTTC; cdr3_aa: CASSPWGQGAYEQYF
v_call: TRBV4-1; d_call: TRBD2; j_call: TRBJ2-3; clone_size: .; cdr3_nt: TGCGCCAGCAGCCAAGTAGGACTAGCGGGTTTTAGCACAGATACGCAGTATTTT; cdr3_aa: CASSQVGLAGFSTDTQYF
v_call: TRBV7-2; d_call: .; j_call: TRBJ1-5; clone_size: .; cdr3_nt: TGTGCCAGCAGCGCACAGGAGGTAGGTCAGCCCCAGCATTTT; cdr3_aa: CASSAQEVGQPQHF
v_call: TRBV5-1; d_call: TRBD1; j_call: TRBJ1-1; clone_size: .; cdr3_nt: TGCGCCAGCAGCCGGGACAGGGAGGACACTGAAGCTTTCTTT; cdr3_aa: CASSRDREDTEAFF
v_call: TRBV28; d_call: TRBD1; j_call: TRBJ1-5; clone_size: few; cdr3_nt: TGTGCCAGCAGTACATTGACAGGGAAGGTGTCTCAGCCCCAGCATTTT; cdr3_aa: CASSTLTGKVSQPQHF
v_call: TRBV5-6; d_call: .; j_call: TRBJ2-3; clone_size: once; cdr3_nt: TGTGCCAGCAGGTTAGGTGGGTTATCCACAGATACGCAGTATTTT; cdr3_aa: CASRLGGLSTDTQYF
v_call: TRBV5-6; d_call: .; j_call: TRBJ1-1; clone_size: once; cdr3_nt: TGTGCCAGCAGCTTAGTCAGGGCAATCGGGAACACTGAAGCTTTCTTT; cdr3_aa: CASSLVRAIGNTEAFF
v_call: TRBV7-9; d_call: .; j_call: TRBJ1-2; clone_size: .; cdr3_nt: TGTGCCAGCAGCTTACTGACAATCACCTATGGCTACACCTTC; cdr3_aa: CASSLLTITYGYTF
v_call: TRBV4-1; d_call: .; j_call: TRBJ1-4; clone_size: few; cdr3_nt: TGCGCCAGCAGCCAACCGGGACGGACTAATAGGGAACTGTTTTTT; cdr3_aa: CASSQPGRTNRELFF
v_call: TRBV10-3; d_call: .; j_call: TRBJ1-1; clone_size: .; cdr3_nt: TGTGCCATCAGTGAGTCGACGGGCACTGAAGCTTTCTTT; cdr3_aa: CAISESTGTEAFF
v_call: TRBV29-1; d_call: TRBD1; j_call: TRBJ2-1; clone_size: .; cdr3_nt: TGCAGCGTTGACCGGGACAGGGGTTCAGGTTCCTTCGATGAGCAGTTCTTC; cdr3_aa: CSVDRDRGSGSFDEQFF
v_call: TRBV4-1; d_call: .; j_call: TRBJ2-1; clone_size: few; cdr3_nt: TGCGCCAGCAGCCAAGTTAGCCTGGAAAATGAGCAGTTCTTC; cdr3_aa: CASSQVSLENEQFF
v_call: TRBV10-3; d_call: .; j_call: TRBJ2-7; clone_size: .; cdr3_nt: TGTGCCATCAGCCCCACAGGTTACGAGCAGTACTTC; cdr3_aa: CAISPTGYEQYF
v_call: TRBV2; d_call: .; j_call: TRBJ2-1; clone_size: .; cdr3_nt: TGTGCCAGCAGTTATCGGAGGGGCATTAGGGCATACAATGAGCAGTTCTTC; cdr3_aa: CASSYRRGIRAYNEQFF
v_call: TRBV4-3; d_call: .; j_call: TRBJ2-7; clone_size: .; cdr3_nt: TGCGCCAGCAGCCCCTTCGTAGGACAGTCCTACGAGCAGTACTTC; cdr3_aa: CASSPFVGQSYEQYF
v_call: TRBV19; d_call: .; j_call: TRBJ1-1; clone_size: .; cdr3_nt: TGTGCCAGTAGTATAGGGGCAGGTGAAGCTTTCTTT; cdr3_aa: CASSIGAGEAFF
v_call: TRBV5-4; d_call: .; j_call: TRBJ2-5; clone_size: .; cdr3_nt: TGTGCCAGCAGCTTGGCCGCCAGGCAAGAGACCCAGTACTTC; cdr3_aa: CASSLAARQETQYF
v_call: TRBV27; d_call: .; j_call: TRBJ1-4; clone_size: few; cdr3_nt: TGTGCCAGCAGGAGAGCAACTAATGAAAAACTGTTTTTT; cdr3_aa: CASRRATNEKLFF
v_call: TRBV5-1; d_call: .; j_call: TRBJ2-7; clone_size: .; cdr3_nt: TGCGCCAGCAGCTTGGAGGCCGGACTGTCCTACGAGCAGTACTTC; cdr3_aa: CASSLEAGLSYEQYF
v_call: TRBV18; d_call: TRBD1; j_call: TRBJ2-1; clone_size: few; cdr3_nt: TGTGCCAGCTCATCGATCCAGGGGGCAATCGGGTACAATGAGCAGTTCTTC; cdr3_aa: CASSSIQGAIGYNEQFF
v_call: TRBV5-4; d_call: .; j_call: TRBJ1-4; clone_size: .; cdr3_nt: TGTGCCAGCAGCTTTAGGCCAAATGAAAAACTGTTTTTT; cdr3_aa: CASSFRPNEKLFF
v_call: TRBV4-1; d_call: .; j_call: TRBJ1-2; clone_size: few; cdr3_nt: TGCGCCAGCAGCCAAGATTCGACTACAGGGAGGGTCTATGGCTACACCTTC; cdr3_aa: CASSQDSTTGRVYGYTF
v_call: TRBV9; d_call: .; j_call: TRBJ1-5; clone_size: .; cdr3_nt: TGTGCCAGCAGCCCATCAGGGTGGCAGCCCCAGCATTTT; cdr3_aa: CASSPSGWQPQHF
v_call: TRBV4-1; d_call: .; j_call: TRBJ1-2; clone_size: .; cdr3_nt: TGCGCCAGCAGCCAATGGGGGGCGCCCGGCTACACCTTC; cdr3_aa: CASSQWGAPGYTF
v_call: TRBV7-6; d_call: TRBD1; j_call: TRBJ2-2; clone_size: .; cdr3_nt: TGTGCCAGCAGCACCGGGACAGGGTACAACACCGGGGAGCTGTTTTTT; cdr3_aa: CASSTGTGYNTGELFF
v_call: TRBV5-4; d_call: TRBD2; j_call: TRBJ2-5; clone_size: .; cdr3_nt: TGTGCCAGCAGAACCGGGACTAGCGGACCACAAGAGACCCAGTACTTC; cdr3_aa: CASRTGTSGPQETQYF
v_call: TRBV27; d_call: TRBD2; j_call: TRBJ2-1; clone_size: .; cdr3_nt: TGTGCCAGCAGTTCGATCCCTCTAGCGGGAGGGTCCTACAATGAGCAGTTCTTC; cdr3_aa: CASSSIPLAGGSYNEQFF
v_call: TRBV2; d_call: .; j_call: TRBJ2-7; clone_size: .; cdr3_nt: TGTGCCAGCAGTGAAACAGGGCGGACCTACGAGCAGTACTTC; cdr3_aa: CASSETGRTYEQYF
v_call: TRBV7-2; d_call: .; j_call: TRBJ2-7; clone_size: once; cdr3_nt: TGTGCCAGCAGCTTAAAAGGGGGTGGCTACGAGCAGTACTTC; cdr3_aa: CASSLKGGGYEQYF
v_call: TRBV5-6; d_call: .; j_call: TRBJ1-2; clone_size: .; cdr3_nt: TGTGCCAGCAGCTTGGCCAAAGAGGTACTTTTCTATGGCTACACCTTC; cdr3_aa: CASSLAKEVLFYGYTF
v_call: TRBV2; d_call: .; j_call: TRBJ1-2; clone_size: few; cdr3_nt: TGTGCCATAGGACCTGGCTACACCTTC; cdr3_aa: CAIGPGYTF
v_call: TRBV7-3; d_call: TRBD2; j_call: TRBJ2-3; clone_size: .; cdr3_nt: TGTGCCAGCAGCTTAAGACTAGCGGATAGCACAGATACGCAGTATTTT; cdr3_aa: CASSLRLADSTDTQYF
v_call: TRBV7-2; d_call: .; j_call: TRBJ2-1; clone_size: .; cdr3_nt: TGTGCCAGCAGCTCGAACCGGGGGGCCTTACGGAATGAGCAGTTCTTC; cdr3_aa: CASSSNRGALRNEQFF
v_call: TRBV7-9; d_call: TRBD1; j_call: TRBJ1-4; clone_size: .; cdr3_nt: TGTGCCAGCAACGCAGGGGGAGCAACTAATGAAAAACTGTTTTTT; cdr3_aa: CASNAGGATNEKLFF
v_call: TRBV4-2; d_call: TRBD1; j_call: TRBJ1-4; clone_size: .; cdr3_nt: TGTGCCAGCAGCCCCCGGGAGGGACAGGGAGAAGAAAAACTGTTTTTT; cdr3_aa: CASSPREGQGEEKLFF
v_call: TRBV7-9; d_call: .; j_call: TRBJ2-1; clone_size: .; cdr3_nt: TGTGCCAGCAGCAAGACTAGTAACGAGCAGTTCTTC; cdr3_aa: CASSKTSNEQFF
v_call: TRBV14; d_call: TRBD2; j_call: TRBJ2-7; clone_size: .; cdr3_nt: TGTGCCAGCAGCCTCCTAGGGACTAGCTACGAGCAGTACTTC; cdr3_aa: CASSLLGTSYEQYF
v_call: TRBV4-1; d_call: .; j_call: TRBJ2-7; clone_size: few; cdr3_nt: TGCGCCAGCAGCTGGTCAGGCGAGCAGTACTTC; cdr3_aa: CASSWSGEQYF
v_call: TRBV5-1; d_call: TRBD2; j_call: TRBJ2-2; clone_size: .; cdr3_nt: TGCGCCAGCAGAACGAGCGGGAGGGCCACCGGGGAGCTGTTTTTT; cdr3_aa: CASRTSGRATGELFF
v_call: TRBV27; d_call: .; j_call: TRBJ2-7; clone_size: .; cdr3_nt: TGTGCCAGCAGTCCCTGGGGGGTGAGCTCCTACGAGCAGTACTTC; cdr3_aa: CASSPWGVSSYEQYF